This T cell receptor beta chain was recorded in a study of blood T cell repertoires in COVID-19. About the research overall: The origin of the acute and convalescent COVID-19 samples was the United States, Italy and Spain. PBMCs, B-cell-depleted T cells, or T cells provided the cDNA or gDNA that made up the material.

The CDR3 contains 15 residues. Germline CDR1 is SGDLS and CDR2 is YYNGEE. V was cut by 0 bases and J by 3 bases, with 9 bases left in between. In the original workflow: Nucleated cell number was recorded as an estimate derived from reference gene primer amplification. Clones were sequenced by immunoSEQ multiplex PCR, and TCRdb holds only the in-frame ones, with some missing. That table gives V, J and clone size, and the DNA gave D and trimming. The profile shows about 72,000 clones, roughly 80% of them singletons. The chain carries TRBV9 and TRBJ1-4; TRBD1 might be the D (5 bases). The source is a man between 60 and 70 years old with acute or convalescent COVID-19. Material: peripheral blood. CDR3 in amino acids: CASSVEGFANEKLFF. The CDR3 DNA sequence: TGTGCCAGCAGCGTAGAGGGGTTTGCTAATGAAAAACTGTTTTTT.